Here is one T cell receptor (beta chain) with its context. Its antigen is still unknown. Per-base quality was not reported, and no clone a single base away is much larger than it. The sample's time point label, in plain terms: more than three weeks on oral tofacitinib. Read against the paper, the sample's treatment or condition label means: oral pan-JAK inhibitor, 5-10 mg twice daily. Lesional scalp punch biopsies and peripheral blood were collected from alopecia areata patients. Human scalp biopsies went straight into PAXgene tissue containers for immediate fixation. The data are from a study of CD8+ T cells in alopecia areata (dated by TCRdb to the late 2010s). The study in broad terms: The treated patients took part in an open-label pilot trial in which moderate-to-severe alopecia areata was treated with oral tofacitinib at 5 to 10 mg twice daily. Tofacitinib was administered for 6 to 18 months, and 6 months of follow-up off drug were then conducted to assess delayed response and recurrence. In treated patients, disease severity was measured using the SALT score, which gives the percentage of scalp surface area affected. To study T cell clonal expansion in alopecia areata, the researchers applied high-throughput TCRbeta sequencing to both the C3H/HeJ mouse model and human patients. On the human side, TCRbeta sequencing was run on scalp tissue and on sorted CD4+ and CD8+ peripheral blood T cells from healthy controls and from alopecia areata patients with either patchy or totalis/universalis disease. Tofacitinib-treated patients had biopsies at baseline and at 4 and 24 weeks of treatment, with a later scalp biopsy in several patients. Scalp clonality was compared among normal scalp (n=4), patchy alopecia areata scalp (n=8), and alopecia totalis/universalis scalp (n=8). RNA was extracted with the PAXgene miRNA kit for fixed scalp, the miRNeasy kit for PBMCs, and the RNeasy kit for mouse skin. TCRbeta CDR3 regions were amplified by immunoSEQ multiplex PCR with 35 Vbeta forward and 13 Jbeta reverse primers. Overall study outcomes, separate from this receptor: Scalp TCR repertoire analysis is complicated because resident alphabeta T cells in normal human skin are also sequenced, whereas mouse skin is dominated by gammadelta T cells. Higher clonality and more expanded CD8+ clones were observed in lesional scalp than in normal scalp, particularly in alopecia totalis/universalis, a finding suggestive of antigenic drive. Because the treated cohort was small and had just a single nonresponder, larger studies are needed to establish links between baseline CD8+ expansion and response. With tofacitinib, both scalp clonality and the number of expanded CD8+ clones among the top 100 scalp clones went down significantly. TCR sequences shared between patients were less clear than in mice, possibly partly because of HLA diversity in the patient population. Many expanded lesional clones persisted in scalp and blood during tofacitinib treatment, which may partly explain relapse after stopping treatment.

The method was the immunoSEQ multiplex PCR assay. RNA was extracted from all samples and reverse transcribed into cDNA as template for TCR sequencing. First-strand cDNA was synthesized using SuperScript III with a 2:1 mix of oligo-dT and random hexamers. A synthetic immune receptor repertoire was used to measure amplification bias, and any remaining bias was corrected computationally. The authors' analysis ran thus. Raw reads were preprocessed to remove errors, and CDR3 was defined according to IMGT conventions as the region from the conserved cysteine to phenylalanine. To get clonality, Shannon entropy was normalized by log2 of the number of productive unique TCRs and the result was subtracted from 1. Whether each scalp clone was CD4 or CD8 was inferred by checking scalp TCRbeta sequences against the CD4 and CD8 repertoires from sorted blood. TCRdb obtained this table from immuneACCESS and retained in-frame rearrangements with V and J assigned. These tables miss some clones; where compared with another copy, unresolved V genes account for less than half of the shortfall, and the remainder is unexplained. D and trimming come from the DNA, and the V and J calls and clone size come from that table. Counted in this sample were 6,900 or so clones; less than 75% of them appeared once. In total, the top ten clones hold 16% of the sample.

Counted from cysteine to phenylalanine, this CDR3 has 16 amino acids. Left in the record is the CDR3 DNA by itself, 48 bases read in frame from the first base. Trimming removed 5 bases from V and 1 base from J; the gene matches leave 8 bases unexplained. In the germline V gene (reference sequence), CDR1 corresponds to MNHEY and CDR2 to SMNVEV. This sequence uses TRBV27 and TRBJ2-7; 10 of the junction bases match TRBD2. The TCR originated in a human donor with alopecia areata. Here the sequenced sample was skin, taken at week 4, from a patient treated with tofacitinib. The CDR3 has the sequence CASSLLAGGISYEQYF. The DNA sequence is TGTGCCAGCAGTCTCTTAGCGGGGGGTATATCCTACGAGCAGTACTTC.